This T cell receptor (beta chain) appears in the sequencing data of a study of blood T cell repertoires in COVID-19. Overall study: PBMCs, B-cell-depleted T cells, or T cells provided the cDNA or gDNA that made up the material.

The V gene end was trimmed by 10 bases and the J gene end by 3 bases; junction bases not matched to a gene: 12. The CDR3 runs to 16 residues. The germline V gene encodes CDR1 ENHRY and CDR2 SYGVKD. Authors' analysis steps: Amplifying reference gene primers gave estimates of nucleated cell counts. TCRdb keeps only in-frame clones here, not all; method: immunoSEQ multiplex PCR. The DNA gave D and trimming, while V, J and clone size come from that table. This sample has tens of thousands of clones, with 65% to 85% found just once. What was sequenced was peripheral blood. The chain links TRBV10-3 to TRBJ1-4, with TRBD1 matching over 9 bases. This TCR came from an elderly man with active or convalescent COVID-19. For the CDR3, the DNA is TGTGCCACCGCGGGGGACAGGGAGGAGGCTAATGAAAAACTGTTTTTT. The encoded protein is CATAGDREEANEKLFF.